This T cell receptor (beta chain) was found in a study of T cells after somatic rescue of genetic block. The table came from immunoSEQ multiplex PCR; TCRdb's copy has only in-frame clones and leaves some out. This table holds 55,000 to 75,000 clones, roughly 90% found once. The CDR3 is made up of 16 amino acids. The junction had 18 bases not matched to a gene; V was cut back by 8 bases and J by 6 bases. Germline CDR1 is WNHNN and CDR2 is SYGVQD (reference sequence). The V gene is TRBV10-1, the J gene TRBJ1-2, with 7 bases lining up with TRBD1. This receptor was taken from a man aged 35 to 55. Material for sequencing was peripheral blood mononuclear cells (PBMCs). The CDR3 is CASSIRDSRSADGYTF. CDR3 nucleotides: TGCGCCAGCTCTATCAGGGACAGTAGGTCCGCTGATGGCTACACCTTC.